The clone carrying this T cell receptor (beta chain) was observed many times. As yet, its antigen is unknown. The data belong to a study of spatial heterogeneity in lung cancer. Study-wide findings and caveats: Within tumors, counts of expanded alpha and beta TCRs tracked tumor mutation counts.

TCRdb fed the 5' RACE reads into MiXCR, producing one record per CDR3 protein. The sample contains 16,000 or so distinct CDR3 sequences, 6.5% to 7% of which appear only once. Time point given: sample taken at primary tumor resection. The CDR3 loop spans 16 amino acids. Trimming removed 4 bases from V and 6 bases from J, with 22 bases in between. Germline CDR1 reads ENHRY; CDR2 reads SYGVKD. Sequenced here: lung tumor tissue, sampled at surgery. The source is a female donor with early-stage non-small cell lung cancer. The rearrangement joins TRBV10-3 to TRBJ2-7, with D perhaps matching TRBD1 (6 bases). The CDR3 loop reads CAISVPQGGQSIEQYF. CDR3 sequence (DNA): TGTGCCATCAGTGTTCCCCAAGGTGGACAGTCCATCGAGCAGTACTTC.